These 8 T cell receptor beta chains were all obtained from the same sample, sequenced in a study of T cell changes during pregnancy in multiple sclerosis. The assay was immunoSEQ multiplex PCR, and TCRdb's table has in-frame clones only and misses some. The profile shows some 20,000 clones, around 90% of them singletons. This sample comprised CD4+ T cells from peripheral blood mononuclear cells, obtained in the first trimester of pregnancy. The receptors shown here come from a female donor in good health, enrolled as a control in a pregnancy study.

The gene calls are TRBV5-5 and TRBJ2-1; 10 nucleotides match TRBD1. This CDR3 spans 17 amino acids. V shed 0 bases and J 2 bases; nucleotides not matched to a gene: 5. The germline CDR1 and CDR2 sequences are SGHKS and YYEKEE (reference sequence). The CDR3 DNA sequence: TGTGCCAGCAGCTTGGGGCGGGGGACAGGGGCCTACAATGAGCAGTTCTTC. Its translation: CASSLGRGTGAYNEQFF.

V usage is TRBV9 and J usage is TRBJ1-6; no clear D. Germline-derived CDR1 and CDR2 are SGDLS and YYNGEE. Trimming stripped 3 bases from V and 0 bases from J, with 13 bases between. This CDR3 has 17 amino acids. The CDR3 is CASSGGGASSYNSPLHF. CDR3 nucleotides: TGTGCCAGCAGCGGGGGAGGCGCTAGCTCCTATAATTCACCCCTCCACTTT.

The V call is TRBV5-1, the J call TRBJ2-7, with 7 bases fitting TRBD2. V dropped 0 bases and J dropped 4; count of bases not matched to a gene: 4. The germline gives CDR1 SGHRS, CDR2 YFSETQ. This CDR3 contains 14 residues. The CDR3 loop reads CASSLGGGGYEQYF. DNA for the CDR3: TGCGCCAGCAGCTTGGGTGGGGGGGGATACGAGCAGTACTTC.

The CDR3 DNA reads as TGTGCCAGCAGCTTGGATCCAGCGGGAGGGTACGAGCAGTACTTC. Amino acids: CASSLDPAGGYEQYF. The chain carries TRBV5-4 and TRBJ2-7; TRBD2 matches at 10 bases. The V gene's germline CDR1 is SGHNT and CDR2 YYREEE (reference sequence). The CDR3 contains 15 residues. V was pared by 0 bases and J by 4 bases, with 4 bases of the junction left unmatched.

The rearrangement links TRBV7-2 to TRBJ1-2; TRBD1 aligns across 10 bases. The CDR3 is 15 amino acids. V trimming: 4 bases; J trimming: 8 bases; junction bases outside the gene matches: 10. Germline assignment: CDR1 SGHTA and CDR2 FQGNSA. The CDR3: CASSSDRGRVDGYTF. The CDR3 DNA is TGTGCCAGCAGCTCTGACAGGGGGCGCGTCGACGGCTACACCTTC.

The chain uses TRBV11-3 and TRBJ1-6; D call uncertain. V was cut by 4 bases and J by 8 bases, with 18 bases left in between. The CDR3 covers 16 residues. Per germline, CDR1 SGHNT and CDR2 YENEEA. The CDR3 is CASSSGALTRHSPLHF. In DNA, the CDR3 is TGTGCCAGCAGCTCGGGCGCACTTACTAGGCATTCACCCCTCCACTTT. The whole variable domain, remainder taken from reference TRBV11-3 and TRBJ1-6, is EAGVVQSPRYKIIEKKQPVAFWCNPISGHNTLYWYLQNLGQGPELLIRYENEEAVDDSQLPKDRFSAERLKGVDSTLKIQPAELGDSAVYLCASSSGALTRHSPLHFGNGTRLTVT.

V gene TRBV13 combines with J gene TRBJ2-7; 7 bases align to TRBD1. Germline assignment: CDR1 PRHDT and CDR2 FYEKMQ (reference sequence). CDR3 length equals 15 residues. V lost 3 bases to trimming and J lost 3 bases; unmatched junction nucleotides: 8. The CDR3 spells CASSFGQAKNYEQYF. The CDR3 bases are TGTGCCAGCAGCTTCGGACAGGCGAAGAACTACGAGCAGTACTTC.

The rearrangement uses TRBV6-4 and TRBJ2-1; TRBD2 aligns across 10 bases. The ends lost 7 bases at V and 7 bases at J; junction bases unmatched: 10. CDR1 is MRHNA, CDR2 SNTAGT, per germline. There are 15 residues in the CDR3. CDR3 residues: CASTEQAGGWNEQFF. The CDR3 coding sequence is TGTGCCAGCACCGAGCAAGCGGGGGGGTGGAATGAGCAGTTCTTC.